This entry lists 27 T cell receptor beta chains sequenced from one sample in a study of T cell repertoires in cytomegalovirus infection. Each CDR3 protein is one row after TCRdb ran MiXCR on the reads. Of hundreds of thousands of distinct CDR3 sequences listed, approximately 11% are singletons. The sequenced sample was PBMCs. The receptor source for this set is a human donor in good health (CMV status not recorded). Some clones in this sample may be carry-over from other donors' samples.

This clonotype was detected a few times. The chain uses TRBV4-1 and TRBJ1-2, with D perhaps matching TRBD1 (6 bases). Trimming shortened V by 1 base and J by 4 bases, and 13 bases separated the two germline ends. The CDR3 is 15 amino acids. Germline loops: CDR1 MGHRA, CDR2 YSYEKL. The CDR3 DNA follows: TGCGCCAGCAGCCAAGGTGGGGGGGCGGGCTATGGCTACACCTTC. As protein: CASSQGGGAGYGYTF.

V and J are TRBV18 and TRBJ2-5; 7 bases fit TRBD1. V lost 0 bases and J lost 2; bases outside the gene matches: 3. Looked up from germline, CDR1 is KGHSH and CDR2 is LQKENI. The CDR3 totals 15 residues. The CDR3 loop is CASSPPTGWQETQYF. CDR3 DNA: TGTGCCAGCTCACCACCGACAGGGTGGCAAGAGACCCAGTACTTC. The entire variable domain, with the rest obtained from reference TRBV18 and TRBJ2-5, is as follows: NAGVMQNPRHLVRRRGQEARLRCSPMKGHSHVYWYRQLPEEGLKFMVYLQKENIIDESGMPKERFSAEFPKEGPSILRIQQVVRGDSAAYFCASSPPTGWQETQYFGPGTRLLVL.

This clonotype was detected many times. The V and J genes are TRBV2 and TRBJ2-1, with TRBD1 matching over 9 bases. The CDR3 length is 15 residues. Germline lookup yields CDR1 SNHLY and CDR2 FYNNEI. The V segment lost 6 bases and the J segment 1 base; nucleotides outside the gene matches: 4. In DNA, the CDR3 is TGTGCCAGCAGCGGACAGGGGACTTCCTACAATGAGCAGTTCTTC. It yields the protein CASSGQGTSYNEQFF. The variable domain in full, with the rest retrieved from reference TRBV2 and TRBJ2-1, is EPEVTQTPSHQVTQMGQEVILRCVPISNHLYFYWYRQILGQKVEFLVSFYNNEISEKSEIFDDQFSVERPDGSNFTLKIRSTKLEDSAMYFCASSGQGTSYNEQFFGPGTRLTVL.

Ten or more counts support this clonotype. The gene calls are TRBV7-9 and TRBJ1-2; 10 nucleotides agree with TRBD1. The V gene end was trimmed by 6 bases and the J gene end by 2 bases; junction bases not matched to a gene: 9. Germline-derived CDR1 and CDR2 are SEHNR and FQNEAQ (reference sequence). CDR3 length equals 16 residues. The CDR3 spells CASSLGETGGNYGYTF. The CDR3 DNA reads TGTGCCAGCAGTCTAGGAGAGACAGGGGGCAACTATGGCTACACCTTC.

The rearrangement uses TRBV29-1 and TRBJ1-1, with D uncertain. The CDR3 extends over 12 amino acids. Looked up from germline, CDR1 is SQVTM and CDR2 is ANQGSEA. Trimming took off 6 bases at V and 1 base at J, with 9 bases between the two ends. As DNA, the CDR3 is TGCAGCGTCGAGTGGGCGAACACTGAAGCTTTCTTT. It specifies CSVEWANTEAFF.

This clonotype was seen ten or more times. The chain carries TRBV6-5 and TRBJ2-7, with D possibly TRBD2 on 6 matching bases. The V end was cut by 5 bases, the J end by 2 bases, with 13 bases between. The length of the CDR3 is 14 residues. Germline values: CDR1 MNHEY, CDR2 SVGAGI. The DNA of the CDR3 is TGTGCCAGCAGTGGAGGGGCAAGCCCCTACGAGCAGTACTTC. It translates to CASSGGASPYEQYF.

This clonotype showed up just a few times. The chain's CDR3 is CASSSSGKRAGELFF. CDR3 bases: TGTGCCAGCAGCTCTAGCGGGAAGAGGGCCGGGGAGCTGTTTTTT. The V call is TRBV7-9, the J call TRBJ2-2, with 9 bases fitting TRBD2. CDR1 and CDR2 (germline): SEHNR, FQNEAQ (reference sequence). With V trimmed by 4 bases and J by 6 bases, 6 bases remained unmatched. The CDR3 runs to 15 residues.

This clonotype has at least ten counts. This rearrangement joins TRBV4-1 to TRBJ1-6; a weak D match, TRBD1 (5 bases). Looked up from germline, CDR1 is MGHRA and CDR2 is YSYEKL. Deletions cut 1 base from V and 13 bases from J, with 17 bases between. This CDR3 contains 15 residues. CDR3 region: CASSQAGTDEMPLHF. CDR3 DNA sequence: TGCGCCAGCAGCCAAGCTGGGACGGATGAAATGCCCCTCCACTTT.

This rearrangement joins TRBV19 to TRBJ2-6; perhaps TRBD2 as D (6 bases). V dropped 5 bases and J dropped 2 bases, with 16 bases sitting between them. Germline lookup yields CDR1 LNHDA and CDR2 SQIVND (reference sequence). The CDR3 totals 17 residues. For the CDR3, the DNA is TGTGCCAGTAGTTTAGGCGGGACCGGGGCTGGGGCCAACGTCCTGACTTTC. Its protein is CASSLGGTGAGANVLTF.

This clonotype was recorded at least ten times. The chain uses TRBV12-3 or TRBV12-4 and TRBJ1-5, with a tentative D call TRBD1 (5 bases). The CDR3 extends over 15 amino acids. Trimming pared 5 bases from V and 0 bases from J, leaving 11 bases between. The CDR3 DNA follows: TGTGCCAGCAGTGGAGGGGAATATAGCAATCAGCCCCAGCATTTT. This translates into CASSGGEYSNQPQHF.

This clonotype showed up many times. The chain links TRBV5-6 to TRBJ1-5; D possibly corresponds to TRBD1 (5 bases). Germline V gene data show CDR1 as SGHDT and CDR2 as YYEEEE. The CDR3 totals 16 residues. The V gene lost 0 bases and the J gene lost 6 bases, with 16 bases spanning the gap. CDR3 region: CASSLGGAGYVQPQHF. DNA of the CDR3: TGTGCCAGCAGCTTGGGTGGGGCAGGGTACGTTCAGCCCCAGCATTTT.

The chain links TRBV4-1 to TRBJ1-1; possibly TRBD1 for D (6 bases). The CDR3 consists of 14 residues. V lost 3 bases, J lost 4 bases, and 12 bases lay in between. The V gene's germline CDR1 is MGHRA and CDR2 YSYEKL. In DNA form, the CDR3 reads TGCGCCAGCAGCCACGGGACAAGTAGCACTGAAGCTTTCTTT. It is translated as CASSHGTSSTEAFF.

This chain connects TRBV5-1 to TRBJ2-5; 10 bases line up with TRBD2. V lost 0 bases to trimming and J lost 4 bases; unmatched junction nucleotides: 6. CDR1 is SGHRS and CDR2 is YFSETQ in the germline V gene. The CDR3 runs to 16 residues. The CDR3 protein is CASSLADSGGAETQYF. The CDR3, as DNA: TGCGCCAGCAGCTTGGCCGACAGCGGGGGGGCAGAGACCCAGTACTTC. Filled out from reference TRBV5-1 and TRBJ2-5, the complete variable domain reads KAGVTQTPRYLIKTRGQQVTLSCSPISGHRSVSWYQQTPGQGLQFLFEYFSETQRNKGNFPGRFSGRQFSNSRSEMNVSTLELGDSALYLCASSLADSGGAETQYFGPGTRLLVL.

This clonotype was observed a few times. This sequence joins TRBV20-1 and TRBJ1-4; D is possibly TRBD1 (5 bases). Per the germline V gene, CDR1 is DFQATT and CDR2 is SNEGSKA (reference sequence). V lost 2 bases and J 2 bases, leaving 9 bases between the germline ends. The CDR3 has 14 amino acids. CDR3 nucleotide sequence: TGCAGTGCTAGACGGGGGATCACTAATGAAAAACTGTTTTTT. Protein: CSARRGITNEKLFF.

This clonotype was seen ten or more times. The CDR3 reads CSAVGGPDEQYF. Written as DNA, the CDR3 is TGCAGCGCCGTCGGGGGTCCCGACGAGCAGTACTTC. The chain carries TRBV29-1 and TRBJ2-7, with D perhaps matching TRBD2 (6 bases). Trimming removed 7 bases at V and 5 bases at J, with 15 bases between. The CDR3 is 12 amino acids. CDR1 and CDR2 from the germline V gene are SQVTM and ANQGSEA.

The sample holds many counts of this clonotype. The chain uses TRBV7-9 and TRBJ2-1; 8 bases line up with TRBD1. Germline trimming cut 5 bases from V and 3 bases from J; bases unmatched to any gene: 9. The germline CDR1 and CDR2 sequences are SEHNR and FQNEAQ (reference sequence). CDR3 length equals 16 residues. CDR3 bases: TGTGCCAGCAGCACAACCGGGACAGGTTTCTACAATGAGCAGTTCTTC. Protein sequence: CASSTTGTGFYNEQFF.

This clonotype appeared many times. J is TRBJ2-7 and V is TRBV19; D unresolved. The CDR3 is 15 amino acids. Trimming took 3 bases from V and 5 from J, leaving 17 bases between them. Germline lookup yields CDR1 LNHDA and CDR2 SQIVND (reference sequence). The CDR3 region is CASSISVNRIHEQYF. For the CDR3, the DNA is TGTGCCAGTAGTATCTCCGTTAATCGGATCCACGAGCAGTACTTC.

This clonotype was seen only a few times. The gene calls are TRBV7-2 and TRBJ2-7, with 10 bases identical to TRBD2. The CDR3 loop spans 14 amino acids. V gave up 6 bases and J gave up 5 bases; unmatched junction bases: 7. The germline V gene has CDR1 SGHTA and CDR2 FQGNSA. DNA of the CDR3: TGTGCCAGCAGTCTAGCGGGAGTTAAAAACGAGCAGTACTTC. Protein sequence: CASSLAGVKNEQYF.

The J gene is TRBJ2-7, the V gene TRBV20-1, with 10 bases that match TRBD1. This CDR3 contains 14 residues. Germline V gene sequence: CDR1 DFQATT, CDR2 SNEGSKA (reference sequence). With 5 bases clipped from V and 3 bases from J, the junction kept 7 bases outside the gene matches. As DNA, the CDR3 is TGCAGTGCTCCCCCGGGACAGGGGATCTACGAGCAGTACTTC. Translating gives CSAPPGQGIYEQYF.

This clonotype was counted at least ten times. This rearrangement joins TRBV20-1 to TRBJ2-7; TRBD2 matches at 8 bases. Germline values: CDR1 DFQATT, CDR2 SNEGSKA (reference sequence). There are 16 residues in the CDR3. Germline trimming cut 0 bases from V and 2 bases from J; bases unmatched to any gene: 9. The CDR3 spells CSARDRLAGLTYEQYF. CDR3 coding DNA: TGCAGTGCTAGAGATCGGCTAGCGGGCCTTACCTACGAGCAGTACTTC.

The chain links TRBV28 to TRBJ1-4, with D perhaps matching TRBD1 (5 bases). Looked up from germline, CDR1 is MDHEN and CDR2 is SYDVKM. The germline V and J ends were trimmed by 6 bases and 12 bases, with 20 bases remaining between them. The CDR3 covers 14 residues. CDR3 amino acids: CASRSNRFLRELFF. The DNA for the CDR3 is TGTGCCAGCAGATCCAACAGGTTTCTAAGGGAACTGTTTTTT.

The chain links TRBV27 to TRBJ2-7; D is perhaps TRBD1 (6 bases). This CDR3 region has 14 residues. V was trimmed by 5 bases and J by 2 bases, leaving 13 bases between them. Germline loops: CDR1 MNHEY, CDR2 SMNVEV (reference sequence). The CDR3 nucleotides read TGTGCCAGCAGTCTCCGGGACACTGCCTACGAGCAGTACTTC. It codes for CASSLRDTAYEQYF.

As for this clonotype: A read error may be the cause here, since a much bigger clone is one base away. This CDR3 is missing its conserved last phenylalanine or tryptophan, likely due to a read error. The chain is built from TRBV19 and TRBJ2-1, with TRBD2 matching 7 bases. V gave up 4 bases and J gave up 0 bases; unmatched junction bases: 3. CDR3 size: 15 residues. Germline V gene lookup returns CDR1 LNHDA and CDR2 SQIVND (reference sequence). CDR3 DNA: TGTGCCAGTAGTACATCTAGCGGCTCCTACAATGAGCAGTTCCTC. Encoded protein: CASSTSSGSYNEQFL.

In this sample, this clonotype turned up many times. The rearrangement uses TRBV6-2 or TRBV6-3 and TRBJ1-5; possibly TRBD1 for D (5 bases). Trimming shortened V by 3 bases and J by 3 bases, and 15 bases separated the two germline ends. Looked up from germline, CDR1 is MNHEY and CDR2 is SVGEGT. The CDR3 has 16 amino acids. CDR3 residues: CASSYPHPTDNQPQHF. The CDR3 DNA is TGTGCCAGCAGTTATCCTCATCCGACAGACAATCAGCCCCAGCATTTT.

This clonotype was seen many times. The V and J genes are TRBV19 and TRBJ2-1; 9 bases map to TRBD2. Germline V lookup: CDR1 LNHDA, CDR2 SQIVND (reference sequence). V was pared by 3 bases and J by 5 bases, with 11 bases of the junction left unmatched. The CDR3 is made up of 17 amino acids. The CDR3 region is CASSMERGALPNNEQFF. The CDR3 DNA is TGTGCCAGTAGTATGGAGCGGGGGGCCCTACCTAACAATGAGCAGTTCTTC.

This clonotype was recorded at least ten times. The V call is TRBV5-6, the J call TRBJ2-3, with D possibly matching TRBD1 (5 bases). This CDR3 comprises 16 residues. V lost 4 bases, J lost 2 bases, and 17 bases lay in between. From germline, CDR1 is SGHDT and CDR2 YYEEEE. The CDR3 region is CASSTTLGRVTDTQYF. In nucleotides, the CDR3 is TGTGCCAGCAGCACTACCTTGGGCAGGGTCACAGATACGCAGTATTTT.

In this sample, this clonotype turned up many times. V usage is TRBV19 and J usage is TRBJ2-7; D perhaps matches TRBD1 (7 bases). The germline V gene encodes CDR1 LNHDA and CDR2 SQIVND (reference sequence). V dropped 1 base and J dropped 1 base, with 11 bases sitting between them. There are 15 residues in the CDR3. CDR3 nucleotides: TGTGCCAGTAGTATAGCGGGGGACAGTTCCTACGAGCAGTACTTC. This translates into CASSIAGDSSYEQYF. The entire variable domain, with the rest obtained from reference TRBV19 and TRBJ2-7, is as follows: DGGITQSPKYLFRKEGQNVTLSCEQNLNHDAMYWYRQDPGQGLRLIYYSQIVNDFQKGDIAEGYSVSREKKESFPLTVTSAQKNPTAFYLCASSIAGDSSYEQYFGPGTRLTVT.